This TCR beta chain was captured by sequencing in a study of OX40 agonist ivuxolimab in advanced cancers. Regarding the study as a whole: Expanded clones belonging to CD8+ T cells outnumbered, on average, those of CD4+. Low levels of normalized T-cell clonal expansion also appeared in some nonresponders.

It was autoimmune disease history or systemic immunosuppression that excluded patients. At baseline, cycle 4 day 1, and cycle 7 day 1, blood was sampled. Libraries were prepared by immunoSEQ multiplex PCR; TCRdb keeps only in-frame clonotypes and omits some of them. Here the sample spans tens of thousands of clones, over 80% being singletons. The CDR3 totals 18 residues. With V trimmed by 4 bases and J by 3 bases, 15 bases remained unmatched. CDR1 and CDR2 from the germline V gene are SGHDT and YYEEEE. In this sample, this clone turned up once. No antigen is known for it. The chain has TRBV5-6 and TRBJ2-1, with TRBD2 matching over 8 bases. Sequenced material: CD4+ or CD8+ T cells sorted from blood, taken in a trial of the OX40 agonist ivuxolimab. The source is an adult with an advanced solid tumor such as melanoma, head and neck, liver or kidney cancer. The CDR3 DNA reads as TGTGCCAGCAGCCTCTACCGGGGGGCTAGCGGGCGCTACAATGAGCAGTTCTTC. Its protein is CASSLYRGASGRYNEQFF.